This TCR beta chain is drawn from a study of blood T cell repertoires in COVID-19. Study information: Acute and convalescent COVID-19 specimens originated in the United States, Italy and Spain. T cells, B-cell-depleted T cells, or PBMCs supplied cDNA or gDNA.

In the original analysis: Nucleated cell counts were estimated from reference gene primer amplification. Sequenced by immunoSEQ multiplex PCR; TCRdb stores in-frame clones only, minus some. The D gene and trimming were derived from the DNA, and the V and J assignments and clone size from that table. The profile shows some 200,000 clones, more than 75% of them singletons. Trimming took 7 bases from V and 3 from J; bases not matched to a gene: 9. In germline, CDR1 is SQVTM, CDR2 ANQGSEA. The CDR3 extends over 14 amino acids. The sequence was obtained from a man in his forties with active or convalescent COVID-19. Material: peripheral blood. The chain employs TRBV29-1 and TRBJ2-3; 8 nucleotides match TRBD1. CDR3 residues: CSASGTGGTDTQYF. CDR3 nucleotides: TGCAGCGCCTCCGGGACAGGAGGGACAGATACGCAGTATTTT.